Described below is a single T cell receptor (beta chain) sequence and its context. The record originates from a study of blood T cell repertoires in COVID-19. As for the study in general: The United States, Italy and Spain were the sources of the acute and convalescent COVID-19 samples. T cells, B-cell-depleted T cells, or PBMCs supplied cDNA or gDNA.

Membership in each cohort depended on participant-reported clinical history. CDR3 size: 17 residues. Looked up from germline, CDR1 is MNHEY and CDR2 is SVGEGT. The V gene end was trimmed by 5 bases and the J gene end by 7 bases; junction bases not matched to a gene: 13. Original analysis: Estimates of nucleated cell counts were drawn from the amplification of reference gene primers. Clones were sequenced by immunoSEQ multiplex PCR, and TCRdb holds only the in-frame ones, with some missing. From that table come the V and J calls and clone size; the DNA was used to work out D and trimming. The table has around 320,000 clones, almost 90% seen once.

This rearrangement joins TRBV6-2 or TRBV6-3 to TRBJ2-7; 14 bases align to TRBD2. The TCR was taken from a young woman with acute COVID-19. The sequencing input was PBMCs or T cells enriched from blood (not recorded which). CDR3 sequence: CASSLTGLAGGLREQYF. The CDR3 nucleotides are TGTGCCAGCAGTCTCACCGGACTAGCGGGAGGACTTCGGGAGCAGTACTTC.